This TCR beta chain emerged from a study of T cell responses to AZD1222 COVID-19 vaccine. The study, taken as a whole, reports: The donor group comprised mostly white British people and more females; the analysis possibly underestimated clonal diversity.

The CDR3 spans 13 residues. Germline CDR1 and CDR2: DFQATT and SNEGSKA (reference sequence). The V and J ends lost 3 bases and 4 bases respectively, with 7 bases between them. This clone was observed once. Its antigen is unidentified. The repertoire was sequenced with immunoSEQ multiplex PCR; TCRdb's copy has only in-frame clones and lacks some. The data contain some 130,000 clones, about nine tenths of them singletons. The chain recombines TRBV20-1 with TRBJ2-6, with D unresolved. This specimen consisted of peripheral blood, obtained on day 0 of AZD1222 vaccination. The TCR sequence derives from an adult in good health. The CDR3 bases are TGCAGTGCTAGTTCGGCGGGGGCCAACGTCCTGACTTTC. Protein product: CSASSAGANVLTF.